This T cell receptor (beta chain) is drawn from a study of blood T cell repertoires in COVID-19. The data were produced by immunoSEQ multiplex PCR, yet TCRdb's version contains in-frame clones alone and is incomplete. This sample has roughly 500,000 clones, with 80% to 90% found just once. Looked up from germline, CDR1 is SGHVS and CDR2 is FQNEAQ. The CDR3 loop spans 15 amino acids. V shed 5 bases and J 3 bases; nucleotides not matched to a gene: 6. The rearrangement uses TRBV7-8 and TRBJ1-3, with 8 bases lining up with TRBD1. The clonotype was recovered from a woman aged 55-75 years who had recovered from COVID-19. What was sequenced was PBMCs or T cells enriched from blood (not recorded which). The CDR3 is CASSRATGVGNTIYF. The CDR3 DNA is TGTGCCAGCAGCCGAGCGACAGGGGTTGGAAACACCATATATTTT.